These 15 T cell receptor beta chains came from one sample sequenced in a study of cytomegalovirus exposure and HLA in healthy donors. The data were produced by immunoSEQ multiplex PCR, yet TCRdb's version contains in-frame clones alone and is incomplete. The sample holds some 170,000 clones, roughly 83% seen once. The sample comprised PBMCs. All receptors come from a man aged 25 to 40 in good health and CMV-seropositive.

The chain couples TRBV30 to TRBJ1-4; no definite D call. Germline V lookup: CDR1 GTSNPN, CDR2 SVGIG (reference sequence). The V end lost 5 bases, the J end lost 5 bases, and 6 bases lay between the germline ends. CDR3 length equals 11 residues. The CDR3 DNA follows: TGTGCCTGGTCCTTAAATGAAAAACTGTTTTTT. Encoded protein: CAWSLNEKLFF. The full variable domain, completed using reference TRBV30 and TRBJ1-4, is SQTIHQWPATLVQPVGSPLSLECTVEGTSNPNLYWYRQAAGRGLQLLFYSVGIGQISSEVPQNLSASRPQDRQFILSSKKLLLSDSGFYLCAWSLNEKLFFGSGTQLSVL.

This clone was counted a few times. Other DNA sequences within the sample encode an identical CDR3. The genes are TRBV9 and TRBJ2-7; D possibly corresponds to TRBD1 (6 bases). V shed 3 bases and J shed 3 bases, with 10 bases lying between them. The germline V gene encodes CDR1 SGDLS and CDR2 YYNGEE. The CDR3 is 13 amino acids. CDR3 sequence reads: CASSAPDSYEQYF. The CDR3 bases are TGTGCCAGCAGCGCCCCGGACAGCTACGAGCAGTACTTC.

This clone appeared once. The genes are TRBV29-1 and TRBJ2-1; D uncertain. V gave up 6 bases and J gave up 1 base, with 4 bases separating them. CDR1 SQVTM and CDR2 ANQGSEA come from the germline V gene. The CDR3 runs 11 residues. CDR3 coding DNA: TGCAGCGTCCCTTCCTACAATGAGCAGTTCTTC. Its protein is CSVPSYNEQFF.

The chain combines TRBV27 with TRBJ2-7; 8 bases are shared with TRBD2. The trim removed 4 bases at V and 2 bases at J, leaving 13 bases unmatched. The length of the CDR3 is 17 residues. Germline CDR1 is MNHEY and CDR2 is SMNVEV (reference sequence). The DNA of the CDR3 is TGTGCCAGCAGTTACATCTATACTAGCGGAGTGCCCTACGAGCAGTACTTC. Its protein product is CASSYIYTSGVPYEQYF.

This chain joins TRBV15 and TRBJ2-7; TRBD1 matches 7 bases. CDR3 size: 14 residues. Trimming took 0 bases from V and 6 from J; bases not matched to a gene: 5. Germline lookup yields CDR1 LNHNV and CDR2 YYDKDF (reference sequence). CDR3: CATSRDYRGGEQYF. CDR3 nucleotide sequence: TGTGCCACCAGCAGAGATTACAGGGGTGGCGAGCAGTACTTC.

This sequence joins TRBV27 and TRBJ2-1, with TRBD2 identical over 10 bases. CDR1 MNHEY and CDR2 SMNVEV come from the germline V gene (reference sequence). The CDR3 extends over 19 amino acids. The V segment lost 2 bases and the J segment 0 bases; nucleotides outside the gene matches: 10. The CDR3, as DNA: TGTGCCAGCAGTTTAATAGGGGTAGCGGGAGGACCCTCCTACAATGAGCAGTTCTTC. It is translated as CASSLIGVAGGPSYNEQFF.

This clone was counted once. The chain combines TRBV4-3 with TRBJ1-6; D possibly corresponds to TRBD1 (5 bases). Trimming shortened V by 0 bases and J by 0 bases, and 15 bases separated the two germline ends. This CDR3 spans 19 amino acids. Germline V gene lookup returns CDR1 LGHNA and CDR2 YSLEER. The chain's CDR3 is CASSQDLAGTGSYNSPLHF. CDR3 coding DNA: TGCGCCAGCAGCCAAGATCTAGCGGGGACGGGCTCCTATAATTCACCCCTCCACTTT.

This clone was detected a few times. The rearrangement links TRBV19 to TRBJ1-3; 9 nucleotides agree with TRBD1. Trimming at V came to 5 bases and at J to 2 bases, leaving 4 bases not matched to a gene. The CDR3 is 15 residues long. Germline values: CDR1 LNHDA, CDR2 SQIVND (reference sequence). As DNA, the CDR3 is TGTGCCAGTAGTGTCGGGACAGGGACTGGAAACACCATATATTTT. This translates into CASSVGTGTGNTIYF.

The CDR3: CASSPGGGGEQYF. In DNA, the CDR3 is TGCGCCAGCAGCCCGGGTGGGGGGGGCGAGCAGTACTTC. The V gene is TRBV5-1, the J gene TRBJ2-7; 7 nucleotides agree with TRBD2. CDR3 length: 13 residues. With V trimmed by 4 bases and J by 6 bases, 7 bases remained unmatched. Germline V CDR1 and CDR2: SGHRS, YFSETQ. Complete variable domain (other parts from reference TRBV5-1 and TRBJ2-7): KAGVTQTPRYLIKTRGQQVTLSCSPISGHRSVSWYQQTPGQGLQFLFEYFSETQRNKGNFPGRFSGRQFSNSRSEMNVSTLELGDSALYLCASSPGGGGEQYFGPGTRLTVT.

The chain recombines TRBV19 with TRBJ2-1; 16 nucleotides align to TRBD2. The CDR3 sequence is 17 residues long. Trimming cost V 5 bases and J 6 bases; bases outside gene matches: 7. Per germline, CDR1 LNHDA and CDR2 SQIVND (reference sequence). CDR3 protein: CASSFAGTSGRGNEQFF. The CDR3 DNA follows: TGTGCCAGTAGTTTTGCCGGGACTAGCGGGAGGGGCAATGAGCAGTTCTTC.

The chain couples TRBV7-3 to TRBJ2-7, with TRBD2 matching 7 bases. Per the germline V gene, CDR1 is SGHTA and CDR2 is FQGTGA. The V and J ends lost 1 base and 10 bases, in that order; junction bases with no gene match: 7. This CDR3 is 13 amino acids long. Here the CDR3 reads CASSLRGERDQYF. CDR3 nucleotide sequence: TGTGCCAGCAGCTTAAGGGGGGAGCGGGACCAGTACTTC.

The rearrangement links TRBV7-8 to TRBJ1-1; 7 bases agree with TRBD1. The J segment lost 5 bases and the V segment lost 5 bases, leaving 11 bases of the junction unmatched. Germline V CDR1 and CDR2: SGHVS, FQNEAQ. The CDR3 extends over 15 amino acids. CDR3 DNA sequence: TGTGCCAGCAGCAGCCGTTTAGGGGGCGCGACTGAAGCTTTCTTT. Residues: CASSSRLGGATEAFF.

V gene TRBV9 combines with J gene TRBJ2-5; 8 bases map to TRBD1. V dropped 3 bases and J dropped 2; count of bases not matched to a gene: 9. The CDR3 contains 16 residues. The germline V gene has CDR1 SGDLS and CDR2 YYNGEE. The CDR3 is CASSAVAGTGQETQYF. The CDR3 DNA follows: TGTGCCAGCAGCGCCGTTGCCGGGACAGGTCAAGAGACCCAGTACTTC.

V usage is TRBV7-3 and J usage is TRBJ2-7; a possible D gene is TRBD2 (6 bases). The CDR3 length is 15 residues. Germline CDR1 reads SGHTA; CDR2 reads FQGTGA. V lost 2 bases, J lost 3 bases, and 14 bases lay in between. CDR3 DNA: TGTGCCAGCAGCTTATCGGAGGGATCTATCTACGAGCAGTACTTC. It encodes CASSLSEGSIYEQYF.

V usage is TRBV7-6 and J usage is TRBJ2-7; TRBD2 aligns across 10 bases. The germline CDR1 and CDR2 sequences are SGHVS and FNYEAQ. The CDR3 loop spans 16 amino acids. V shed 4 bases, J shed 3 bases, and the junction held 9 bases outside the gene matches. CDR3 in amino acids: CASSSTTSGIIYEQYF. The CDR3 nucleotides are TGTGCCAGCAGCTCTACCACTAGCGGGATTATCTACGAGCAGTACTTC.